This entry concerns a single T cell receptor beta chain. Its antigen is not identified. TCRdb called the reads again in MiXCR, with one record for every CDR3 protein. The data hold roughly 860,000 distinct CDR3 sequences, with 30% to 35% observed a single time. This sample is drawn from a study of T cell repertoires in cytomegalovirus infection. Study at large: Public TCR beta signatures were indicative of both CMV infection and a matching HLA type.

Trimming pared 5 bases from V and 5 bases from J, leaving 13 bases between. The CDR3 is made up of 14 amino acids. CDR1 and CDR2 (germline): MDHEN, SYDVKM. General study results and limits: Ex vivo responses were dominated by HLA-C-restricted CMV-specific TCR beta clonotypes. The cumulative frequency of public TCR beta families distinguished individuals who carried CMV together with the relevant HLA.

The chain employs TRBV28 and TRBJ2-1; tentatively, D is TRBD1 (6 bases). This receptor was identified in a human donor in good health (CMV status not recorded). Some clones in this sample may be carry-over from other donors' samples. The input for sequencing was cultured CD8+ T cells from PBMCs, taken from culture after CMV antigen stimulation. The DNA of the CDR3 is TGTGCCAGCAGTCGCGAGGACAGACACAATGAGCAGTTCTTC. Protein: CASSREDRHNEQFF.